The sequence of this TCR beta chain was determined in a study of shared clonotypes between healthy human individuals (dated by TCRdb to about 2020). Broadly, across the study: The cohort included a few men and a couple of women between 18 and 49 years of age. Per donor, leukapheresis produced somewhere between about 0.8 and 9.5 billion PBMCs. To estimate repertoire size and how much clonotypes are shared between individuals, the study performed deep sequencing of blood TCR repertoires from roughly five healthy adults. For each donor, CD4 naive and CD4 memory were each run on three plates, CD8 naive on two plates, and CD8 memory on one plate. Libraries were prepared and TCR repertoires were sequenced by different laboratories using diverse techniques, in order to increase sequencing depth and limit assay-specific biases.

Using the deep immunoSEQ assay, multiplex PCR amplified TCR CDR3 regions from genomic DNA. Genomic DNA extracted from each cell subset was distributed evenly over all wells of several immunoSEQ 96-well plates, and each plate served as one replicate. For sorted subsets, each replicate PCR was loaded with approximately 0.2 ug genomic DNA, equivalent to 30,000 or so T cell genomes. Purified libraries were measured with a Qubit 3.0 fluorometer, size-checked on a Bioanalyzer 2100, and measured again with the KAPA Library Quantification kit. A separate single-read 150-cycle Illumina NextSeq 550 flow cell was used to sequence each immunoSEQ 96-well plate. Per the source publication's procedure: Because the immunoSEQ output included only junctional sequences and no quality scores, the filtering could not be the same as the filtering used for full-length reads. Sequences were annotated with PyIR, a Python wrapper for IgBLAST v1.9, and V/J genes and CDR3 were assigned using IMGT germline references. Reads were removed for weak V/J assignments (E-value above 1e-6), missing CDR3, stop codons, out-of-frame junctions, or ambiguous translated residues. V3J clonotypes were defined as sequences sharing the same inferred V gene, J gene, and CDR3 amino acid sequence. Percentage overlap between repertoires was computed as shared unique clonotypes divided by the size of the smaller repertoire. Three approaches were used to assess repertoire richness: RTK rarefaction, the Chao1 estimator, and Recon v2.1 estimates of unobserved clonotypes. Generation probabilities were computed with OLGA for all TCRbeta clonotypes obtained by the gDNA method from four donors. Drawn from immuneACCESS, this table holds only the in-frame rearrangements with V and J called that TCRdb kept. Clones are partly lost; checked studies trace under half to an unresolved V gene and leave the rest unexplained. The DNA was the basis for D and trimming; V, J and clone size are from that table. The sample records 1.4 million or so clones, approximately 98.5% of which are singletons. The ten largest clones take up 0.36% of the sample.

This clone has a handful of counts. Its antigen has not been determined. Base quality data are lacking; no much larger clone is found one base away. Other nucleotide sequences from this sample produce the same CDR3. The cysteine opens and the phenylalanine closes a CDR3 of 14 amino acids. The entry retains the CDR3 DNA only, 42 bases that are in frame from base 1. Trimming at the junction amounts to 0 bases on V and 1 base on J, and the germline ends lie 4 bases apart. CDR1 and CDR2, per the germline V gene, are SGDLS and YYNGEE. Healthy HIV-negative adults with no recently reported acute infections or vaccinations were included as donors. Only Caucasian adults living in Nashville, Tennessee, USA were represented among the donors. CD4+ T cells were enriched through magnetic negative selection, after which naive cells were positively selected on CD45RA and the remaining negative fraction served as the memory subset. Blood was obtained by leukapheresis, after which PBMCs were separated by Ficoll-Histopaque density gradient centrifugation and cryopreserved in liquid nitrogen vapor phase. Analytical flow cytometry was used to check the purity and quantity of each magnetically sorted T cell population. Genomic DNA was isolated from every sorted fraction and measured by UV absorbance on a Nanodrop 2000c.

Overall study results and their limits: Pairwise subsampling led to the expectation that sequencing depth would affect the degree of clonotype sharing among donors. Estimated clonotype richness was generally larger for naive than for memory subsets. Approximately 5% of naive CD4, 3.5% of naive CD8, roughly 2.5% of memory CD4, and around 0.42% of memory CD8 clonotypes were shared across a few donors. Even with the large sequencing depth, rarefaction of the sorted-subset datasets indicated that sequencing was incomplete. Higher generation probabilities were observed for clonotypes shared by all four sorted-subset donors than for non-shared clonotypes. Sampling was limited to blood, and TCR repertoires in tissue likely differ from TCR repertoires in blood. The genetic and exposure-history diversity represented was limited by the small number of donors.

In this chain, TRBV9 is recombined with TRBJ2-2; no confident D gene assignment can be made. The TCR comes from a man aged 30-40 years in good health. Sequencing was performed on naive CD4+ T cells sorted from blood. The cell subset or site label, read with the paper, signifies: CD45RA+ positively selected. The CDR3 is CASSVEGNTGELFF. The nucleotides read TGTGCCAGCAGCGTAGAGGGGAACACCGGGGAGCTGTTTTTT. Full variable domain (CDR3 extended with the reference TRBV9 and TRBJ2-2 proteins): DSGVTQTPKHLITATGQRVTLRCSPRSGDLSVYWYQQSLDQGLQFLIQYYNGEERAKGNILERFSAQQFPDLHSELNLSSLELGDSALYFCASSVEGNTGELFFGEGSRLTVL.